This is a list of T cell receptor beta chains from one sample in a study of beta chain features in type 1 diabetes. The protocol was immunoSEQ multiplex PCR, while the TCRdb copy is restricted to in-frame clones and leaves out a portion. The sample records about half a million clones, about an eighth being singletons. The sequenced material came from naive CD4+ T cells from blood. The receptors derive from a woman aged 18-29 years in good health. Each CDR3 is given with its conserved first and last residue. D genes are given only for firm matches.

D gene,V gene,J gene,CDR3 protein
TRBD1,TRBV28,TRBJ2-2,CASSKGAEGAGELFF
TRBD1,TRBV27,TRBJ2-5,CASSTRTGRKETQYF
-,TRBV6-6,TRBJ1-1,CASGTTGLSSFF
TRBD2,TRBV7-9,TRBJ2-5,CASTPSGRPWETQYF
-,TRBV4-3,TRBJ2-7,CASSAASGTLGYEQYF
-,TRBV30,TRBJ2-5,CAWGSTSGEQYF
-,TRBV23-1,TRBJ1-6,CASSHKESPLHF
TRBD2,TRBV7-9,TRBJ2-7,CASSPRLSAGAYEQYF
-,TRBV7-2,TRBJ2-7,CASSALWVTSYEQYF
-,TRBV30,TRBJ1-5,CAWSLGGNQPQHF
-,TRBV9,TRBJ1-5,CASSPFQDSNQPQHF
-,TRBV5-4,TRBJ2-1,CASSLQSNEQFF
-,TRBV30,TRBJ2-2,CAWSVRALLTGELFF
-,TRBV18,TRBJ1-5,CASSPSSNQPQHF
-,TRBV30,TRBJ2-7,CAWNAGTYEQYF
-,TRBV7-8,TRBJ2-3,CASSPLGTDTQYF
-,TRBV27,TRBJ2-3,CASRDLTDTQYF
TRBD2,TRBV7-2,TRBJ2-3,CASSSNRLAGSTDTQYF
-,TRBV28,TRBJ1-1,CASSSSDWNTEAFF
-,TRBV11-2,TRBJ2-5,CASSAGGTQYF
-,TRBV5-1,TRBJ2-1,CASSLGHGDNEQFF
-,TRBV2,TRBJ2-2,CASGKTSPNTGELFF
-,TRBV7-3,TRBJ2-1,CASSLMGPQVRNEQFF
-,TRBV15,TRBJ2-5,CATSPGRGRETGETQYF
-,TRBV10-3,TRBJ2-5,CAISEHPGSAKETQYF
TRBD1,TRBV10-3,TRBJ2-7,CAISDRGPLQGQYF
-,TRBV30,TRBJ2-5,CAWSQLAGAPETQYF
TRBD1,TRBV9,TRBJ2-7,CASSADRGTDEQYF
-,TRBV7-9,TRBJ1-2,CASSLSGQHNYGYTF
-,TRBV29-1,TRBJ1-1,CSVEREGRDTEAFF
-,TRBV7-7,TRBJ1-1,CASSSRGGTEAFF
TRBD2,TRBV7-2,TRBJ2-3,CASSFKRGNADTQYF
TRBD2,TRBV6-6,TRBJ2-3,CASSPAGGGVDTQYF
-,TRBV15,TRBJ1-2,CATSRDREASYGYTF
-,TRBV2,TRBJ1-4,CASFVEKLFF
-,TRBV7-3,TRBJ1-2,CASSSGDGYTF
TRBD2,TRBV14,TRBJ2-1,CASRGTSREVSNEQFF
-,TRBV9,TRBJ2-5,CASSDGSRTQYF
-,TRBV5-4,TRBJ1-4,CASSPTGWGEKLFF
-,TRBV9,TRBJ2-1,CASSVEYPGDNEQFF
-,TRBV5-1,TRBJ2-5,CASALGRETQYF
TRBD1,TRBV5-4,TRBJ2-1,CASSSYRGSEQFF
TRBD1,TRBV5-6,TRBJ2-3,CASSRQGIDTQYF
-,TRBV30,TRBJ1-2,CAWSVTRVDGYTF
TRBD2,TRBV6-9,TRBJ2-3,CASSQLGEGGTDTQYF
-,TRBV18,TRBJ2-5,CASSRPSGAETQYF
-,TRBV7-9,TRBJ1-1,CASSRATVEATEAFF
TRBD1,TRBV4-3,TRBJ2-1,CASSQTGSNNEQFF